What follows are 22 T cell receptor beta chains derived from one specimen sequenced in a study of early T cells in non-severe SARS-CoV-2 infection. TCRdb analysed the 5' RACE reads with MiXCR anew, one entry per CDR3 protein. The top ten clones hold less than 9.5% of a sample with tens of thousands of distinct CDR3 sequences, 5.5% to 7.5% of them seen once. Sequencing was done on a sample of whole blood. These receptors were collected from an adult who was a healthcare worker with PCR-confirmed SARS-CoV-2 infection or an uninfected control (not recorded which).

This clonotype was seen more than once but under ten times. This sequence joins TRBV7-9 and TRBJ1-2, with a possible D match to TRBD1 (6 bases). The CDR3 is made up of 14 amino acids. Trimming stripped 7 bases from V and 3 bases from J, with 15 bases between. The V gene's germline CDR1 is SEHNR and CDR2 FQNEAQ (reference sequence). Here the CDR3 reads CASTPRTAYYGYTF. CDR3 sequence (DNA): TGTGCCAGCACTCCTCGGACAGCTTACTATGGCTACACCTTC.

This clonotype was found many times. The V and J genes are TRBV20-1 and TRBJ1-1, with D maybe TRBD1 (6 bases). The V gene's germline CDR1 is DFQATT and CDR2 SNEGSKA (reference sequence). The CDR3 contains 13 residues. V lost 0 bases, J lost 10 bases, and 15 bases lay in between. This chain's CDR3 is CSARDGQGWIAFF. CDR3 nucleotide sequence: TGCAGTGCTAGAGATGGGCAGGGGTGGATAGCTTTCTTT.

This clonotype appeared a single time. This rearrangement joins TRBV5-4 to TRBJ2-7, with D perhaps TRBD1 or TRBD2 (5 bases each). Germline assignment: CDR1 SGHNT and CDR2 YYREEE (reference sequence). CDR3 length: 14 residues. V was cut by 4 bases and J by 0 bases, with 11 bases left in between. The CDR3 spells CASSRDAFSYEQYF. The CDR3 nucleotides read TGTGCCAGCAGCCGGGACGCCTTCTCCTACGAGCAGTACTTC.

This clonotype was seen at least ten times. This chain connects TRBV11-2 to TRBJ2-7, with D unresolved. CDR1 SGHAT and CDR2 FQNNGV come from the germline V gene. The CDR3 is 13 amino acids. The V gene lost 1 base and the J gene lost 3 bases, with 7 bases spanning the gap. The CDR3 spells CASSLGSYYEQYF. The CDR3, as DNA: TGTGCCAGCAGCTTAGGGTCCTACTACGAGCAGTACTTC.

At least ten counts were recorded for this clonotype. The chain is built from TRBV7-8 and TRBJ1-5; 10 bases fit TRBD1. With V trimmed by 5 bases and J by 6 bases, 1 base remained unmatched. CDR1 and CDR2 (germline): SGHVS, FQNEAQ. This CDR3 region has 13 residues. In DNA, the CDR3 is TGTGCCAGCAGCGGGACAGGGGTTCAGCCCCAGCATTTT. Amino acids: CASSGTGVQPQHF.

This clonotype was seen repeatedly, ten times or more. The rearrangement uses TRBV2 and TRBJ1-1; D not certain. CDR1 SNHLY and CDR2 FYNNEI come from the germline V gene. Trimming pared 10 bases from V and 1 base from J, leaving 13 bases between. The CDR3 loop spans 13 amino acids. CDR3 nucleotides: TGTGCCACCAAAGGAGCGGGGAACACTGAAGCTTTCTTT. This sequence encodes CATKGAGNTEAFF.

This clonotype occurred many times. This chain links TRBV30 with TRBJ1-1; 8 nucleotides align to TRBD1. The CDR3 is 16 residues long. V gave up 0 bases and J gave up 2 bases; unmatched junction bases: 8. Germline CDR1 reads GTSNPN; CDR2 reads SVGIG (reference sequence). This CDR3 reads CAWSVWGGQDNTEAFF. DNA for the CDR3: TGTGCCTGGAGTGTATGGGGGGGACAGGATAACACTGAAGCTTTCTTT.

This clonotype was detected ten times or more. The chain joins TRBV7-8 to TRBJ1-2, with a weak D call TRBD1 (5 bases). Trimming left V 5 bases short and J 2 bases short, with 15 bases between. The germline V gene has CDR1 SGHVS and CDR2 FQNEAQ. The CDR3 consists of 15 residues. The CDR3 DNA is TGTGCCAGCAGCGTCGCGCTGGGACCGAACTATGGCTACACCTTC. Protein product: CASSVALGPNYGYTF.

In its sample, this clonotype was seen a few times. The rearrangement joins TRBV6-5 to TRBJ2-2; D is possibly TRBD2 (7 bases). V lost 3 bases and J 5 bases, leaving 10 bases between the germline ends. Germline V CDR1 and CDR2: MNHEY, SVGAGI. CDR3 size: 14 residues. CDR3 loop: CASSYKGGTGELFF. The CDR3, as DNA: TGTGCCAGCAGTTATAAGGGGGGGACCGGGGAGCTGTTTTTT.

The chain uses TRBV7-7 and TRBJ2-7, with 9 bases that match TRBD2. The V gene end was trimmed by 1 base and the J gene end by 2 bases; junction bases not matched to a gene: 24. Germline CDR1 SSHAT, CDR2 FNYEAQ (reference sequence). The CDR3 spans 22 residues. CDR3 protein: CASSLVRPQPQPWASGTYEQYF. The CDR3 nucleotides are TGTGCCAGCAGCTTAGTGCGCCCCCAACCACAGCCCTGGGCTAGCGGGACCTACGAGCAGTACTTC.

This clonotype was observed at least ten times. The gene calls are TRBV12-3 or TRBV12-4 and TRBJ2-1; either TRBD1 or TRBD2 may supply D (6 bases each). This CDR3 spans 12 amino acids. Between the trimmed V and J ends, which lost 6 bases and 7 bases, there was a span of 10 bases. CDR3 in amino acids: CASSQGRNEQFF. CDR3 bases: TGTGCCAGCAGCCAGGGGAGGAATGAGCAGTTCTTC.

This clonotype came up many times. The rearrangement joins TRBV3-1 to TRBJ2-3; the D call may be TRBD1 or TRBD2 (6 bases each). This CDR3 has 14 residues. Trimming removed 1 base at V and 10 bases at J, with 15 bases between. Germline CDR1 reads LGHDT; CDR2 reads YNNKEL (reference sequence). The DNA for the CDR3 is TGTGCCAGCAGCCAAGGACCAGAGGGGGGTTCGCAGTATTTT. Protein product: CASSQGPEGGSQYF.

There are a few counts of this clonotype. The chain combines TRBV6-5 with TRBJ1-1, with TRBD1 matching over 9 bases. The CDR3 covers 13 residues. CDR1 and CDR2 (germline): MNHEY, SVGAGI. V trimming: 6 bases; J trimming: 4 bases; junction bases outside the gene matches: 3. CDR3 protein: CASRQQGATEAFF. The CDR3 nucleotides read TGTGCCAGCAGGCAACAGGGGGCCACTGAAGCTTTCTTT.

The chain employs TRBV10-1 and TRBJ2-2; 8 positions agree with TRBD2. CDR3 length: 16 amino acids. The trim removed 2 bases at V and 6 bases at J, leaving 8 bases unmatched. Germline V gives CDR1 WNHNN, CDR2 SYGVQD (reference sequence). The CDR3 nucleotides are TGCGCCAGCAGTGAGATTAGGACTAGCAGGGCCGGGGAGCTGTTTTTT. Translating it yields CASSEIRTSRAGELFF.

The CDR3 sequence is CASSILAGGQRDTQYF. For the CDR3, the DNA is TGTGCCAGCAGCATACTAGCGGGGGGACAAAGAGATACGCAGTATTTT. The rearrangement links TRBV7-8 to TRBJ2-3; TRBD2 aligns across 12 bases. The length of the CDR3 is 16 residues. CDR1 SGHVS and CDR2 FQNEAQ come from the germline V gene. The ends lost 5 bases at V and 5 bases at J; junction bases unmatched: 8. The full variable domain, completed using reference TRBV7-8 and TRBJ2-3, is GAGVSQSPRYKVAKRGQDVALRCDPISGHVSLFWYQQALGQGPEFLTYFQNEAQLDKSGLPSDRFFAERPEGSVSTLKIQRTQQEDSAVYLCASSILAGGQRDTQYFGPGTRLTVL.

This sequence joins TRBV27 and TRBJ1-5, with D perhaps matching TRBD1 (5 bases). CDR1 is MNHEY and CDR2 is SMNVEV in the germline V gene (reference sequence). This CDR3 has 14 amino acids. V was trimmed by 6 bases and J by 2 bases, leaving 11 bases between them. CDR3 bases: TGTGCCAGCAGAGGCCAGGGAGGCAATCAGCCCCAGCATTTT. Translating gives CASRGQGGNQPQHF.

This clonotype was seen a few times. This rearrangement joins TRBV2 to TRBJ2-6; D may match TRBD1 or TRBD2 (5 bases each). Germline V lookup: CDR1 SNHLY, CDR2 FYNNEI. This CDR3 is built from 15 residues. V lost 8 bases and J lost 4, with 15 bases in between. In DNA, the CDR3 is TGTGCCAGCGGTACATCAGGGACCGGGGCCAACGTCCTGACTTTC. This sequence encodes CASGTSGTGANVLTF. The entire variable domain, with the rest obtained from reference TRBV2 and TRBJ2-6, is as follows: EPEVTQTPSHQVTQMGQEVILRCVPISNHLYFYWYRQILGQKVEFLVSFYNNEISEKSEIFDDQFSVERPDGSNFTLKIRSTKLEDSAMYFCASGTSGTGANVLTFGAGSRLTVL.

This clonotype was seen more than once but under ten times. The CDR3 reads CSARDSRRLAGGIGETQYF. CDR3 nucleotide sequence: TGCAGTGCTAGAGATTCCAGGCGTCTAGCGGGAGGAATCGGAGAGACCCAGTACTTC. The chain couples TRBV20-1 to TRBJ2-5; the match to TRBD2 covers 11 bases. The germline V gene encodes CDR1 DFQATT and CDR2 SNEGSKA (reference sequence). The CDR3 runs 19 residues. Germline trimming cut 0 bases from V and 4 bases from J; bases unmatched to any gene: 16.

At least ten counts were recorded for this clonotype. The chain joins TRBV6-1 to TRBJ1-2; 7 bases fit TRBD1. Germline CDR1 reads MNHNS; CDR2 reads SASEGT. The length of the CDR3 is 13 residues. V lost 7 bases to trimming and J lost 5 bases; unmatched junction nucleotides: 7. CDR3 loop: CASNPDRRYGYTF. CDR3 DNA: TGTGCCAGCAACCCGGACAGGAGGTATGGCTACACCTTC.

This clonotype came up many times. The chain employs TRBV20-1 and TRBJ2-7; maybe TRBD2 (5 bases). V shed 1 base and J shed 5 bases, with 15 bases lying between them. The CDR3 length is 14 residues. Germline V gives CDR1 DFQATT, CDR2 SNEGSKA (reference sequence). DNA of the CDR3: TGCAGTGCTAGAGTGAGAGGGAGTTACAACGAGCAGTACTTC. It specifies CSARVRGSYNEQYF.

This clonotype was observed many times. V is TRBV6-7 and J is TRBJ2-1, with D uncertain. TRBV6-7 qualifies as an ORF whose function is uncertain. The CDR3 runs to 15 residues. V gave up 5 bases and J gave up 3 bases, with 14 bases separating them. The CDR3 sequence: CASSAAGSLYNEQFF. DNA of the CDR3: TGTGCCAGCAGTGCGGCCGGGTCCCTCTACAATGAGCAGTTCTTC.

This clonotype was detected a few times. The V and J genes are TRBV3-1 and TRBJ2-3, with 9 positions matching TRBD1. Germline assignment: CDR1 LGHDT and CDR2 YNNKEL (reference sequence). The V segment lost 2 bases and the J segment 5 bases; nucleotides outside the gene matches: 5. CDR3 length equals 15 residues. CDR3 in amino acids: CASSQRTGAGDTQYF. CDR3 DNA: TGTGCCAGCAGCCAACGGACAGGGGCCGGAGATACGCAGTATTTT.